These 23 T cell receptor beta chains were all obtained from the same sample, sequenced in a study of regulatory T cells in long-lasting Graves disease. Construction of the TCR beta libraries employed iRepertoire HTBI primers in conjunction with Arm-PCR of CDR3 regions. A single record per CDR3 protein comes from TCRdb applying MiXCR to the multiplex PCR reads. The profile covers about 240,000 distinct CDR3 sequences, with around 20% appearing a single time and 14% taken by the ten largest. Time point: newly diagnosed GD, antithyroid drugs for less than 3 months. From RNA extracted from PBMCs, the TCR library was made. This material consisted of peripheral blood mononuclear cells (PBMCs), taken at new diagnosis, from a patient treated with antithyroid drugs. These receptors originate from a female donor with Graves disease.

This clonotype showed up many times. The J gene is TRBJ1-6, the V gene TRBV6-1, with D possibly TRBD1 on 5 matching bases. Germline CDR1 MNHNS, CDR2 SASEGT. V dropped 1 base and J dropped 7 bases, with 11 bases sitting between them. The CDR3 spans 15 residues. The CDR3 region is CASSEVLGRNSPLHF. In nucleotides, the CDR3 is TGTGCCAGCAGTGAAGTTCTGGGACGGAATTCACCCCTCCACTTT.

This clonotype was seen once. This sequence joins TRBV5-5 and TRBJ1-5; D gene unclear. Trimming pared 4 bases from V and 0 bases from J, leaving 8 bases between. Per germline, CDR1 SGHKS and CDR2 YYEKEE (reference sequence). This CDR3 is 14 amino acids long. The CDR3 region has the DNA TGTGCCAGCAGCAGGGTTTATAGCAATCAGCCCCAGCATTTT. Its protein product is CASSRVYSNQPQHF.

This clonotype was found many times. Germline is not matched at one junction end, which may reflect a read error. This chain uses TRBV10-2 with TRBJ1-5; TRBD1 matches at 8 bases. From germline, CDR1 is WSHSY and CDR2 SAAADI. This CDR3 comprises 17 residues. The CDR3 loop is CASSVGQGTGVDQPQHF. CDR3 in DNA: TGCGCCAGCAGTGTTGGACAGGGAACGGGAGTGGATCAACCCCAGCATTTT.

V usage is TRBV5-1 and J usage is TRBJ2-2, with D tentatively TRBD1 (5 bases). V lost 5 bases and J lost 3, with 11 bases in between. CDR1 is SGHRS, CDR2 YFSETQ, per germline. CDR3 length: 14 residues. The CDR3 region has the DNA TGCGCCAGCAGGCTTCAGACAGACACCGGGGAGCTGTTTTTT. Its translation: CASRLQTDTGELFF.

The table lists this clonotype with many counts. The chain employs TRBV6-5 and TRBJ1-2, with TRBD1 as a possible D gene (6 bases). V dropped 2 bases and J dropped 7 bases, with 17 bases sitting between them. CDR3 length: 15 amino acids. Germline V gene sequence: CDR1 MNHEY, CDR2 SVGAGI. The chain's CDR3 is CASSYDKQGTAGYTF. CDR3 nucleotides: TGTGCCAGCAGTTACGACAAACAGGGTACGGCTGGCTACACCTTC.

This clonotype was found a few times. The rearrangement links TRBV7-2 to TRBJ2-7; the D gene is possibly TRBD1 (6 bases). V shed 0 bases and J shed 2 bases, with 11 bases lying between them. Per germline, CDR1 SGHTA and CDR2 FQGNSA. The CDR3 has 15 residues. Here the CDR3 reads CASSLAPTGTYEQYF. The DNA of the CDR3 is TGTGCCAGCAGCTTAGCCCCCACAGGGACCTACGAGCAGTACTTC.

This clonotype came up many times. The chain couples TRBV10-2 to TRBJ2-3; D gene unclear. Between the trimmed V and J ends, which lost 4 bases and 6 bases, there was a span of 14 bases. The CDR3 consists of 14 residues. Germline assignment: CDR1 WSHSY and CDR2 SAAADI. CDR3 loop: CASSVVSSGDTQYF. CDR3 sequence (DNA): TGCGCCAGCAGTGTAGTTAGCTCGGGCGATACGCAGTATTTT.

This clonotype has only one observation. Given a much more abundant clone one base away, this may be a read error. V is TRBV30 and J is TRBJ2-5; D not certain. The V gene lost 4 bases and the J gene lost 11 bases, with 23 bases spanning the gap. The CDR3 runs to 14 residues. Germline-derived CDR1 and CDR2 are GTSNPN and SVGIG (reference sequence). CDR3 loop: CAWKPGFANDEQYF. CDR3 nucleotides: TGTGCCTGGAAGCCCGGGTTTGCTAACGATGAGCAGTACTTC.

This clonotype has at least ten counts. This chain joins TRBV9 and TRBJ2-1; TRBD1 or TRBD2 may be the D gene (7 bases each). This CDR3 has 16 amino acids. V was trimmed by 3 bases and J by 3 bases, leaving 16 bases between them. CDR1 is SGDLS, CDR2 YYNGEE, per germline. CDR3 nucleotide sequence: TGTGCCAGCAGCGGGGCTCAGGGGGGGAGCTACAATGAGCAGTTCTTC. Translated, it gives CASSGAQGGSYNEQFF.

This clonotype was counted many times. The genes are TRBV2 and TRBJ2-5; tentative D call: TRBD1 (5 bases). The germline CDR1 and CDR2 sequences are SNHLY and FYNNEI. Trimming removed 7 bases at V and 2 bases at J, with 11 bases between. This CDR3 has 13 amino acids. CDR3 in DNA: TGTGCCAGCAACAACCCAGGGCAAGAGACCCAGTACTTC. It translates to CASNNPGQETQYF.

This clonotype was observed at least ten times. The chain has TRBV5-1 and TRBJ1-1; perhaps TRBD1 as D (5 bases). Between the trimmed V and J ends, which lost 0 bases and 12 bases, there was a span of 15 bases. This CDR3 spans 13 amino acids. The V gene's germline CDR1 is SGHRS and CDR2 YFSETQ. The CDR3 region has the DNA TGCGCCAGCAGCTTGGGGGGGGGATCGCGGACTTTCTTT. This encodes CASSLGGGSRTFF. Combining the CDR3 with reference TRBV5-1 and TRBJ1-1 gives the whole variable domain KAGVTQTPRYLIKTRGQQVTLSCSPISGHRSVSWYQQTPGQGLQFLFEYFSETQRNKGNFPGRFSGRQFSNSRSEMNVSTLELGDSALYLCASSLGGGSRTFFGQGTRLTVV.

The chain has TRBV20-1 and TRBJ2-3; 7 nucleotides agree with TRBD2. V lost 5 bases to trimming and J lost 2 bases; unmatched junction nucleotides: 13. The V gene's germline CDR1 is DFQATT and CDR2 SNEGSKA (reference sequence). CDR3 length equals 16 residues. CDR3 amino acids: CSARGESSGYTDTQYF. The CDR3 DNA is TGCAGTGCTCGAGGGGAGTCTAGCGGCTACACAGATACGCAGTATTTT.

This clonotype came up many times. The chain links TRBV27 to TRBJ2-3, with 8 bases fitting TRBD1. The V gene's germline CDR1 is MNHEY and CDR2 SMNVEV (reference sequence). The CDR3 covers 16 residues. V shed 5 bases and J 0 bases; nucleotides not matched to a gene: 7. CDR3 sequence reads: CASSTYRQGSTDTQYF. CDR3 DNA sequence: TGTGCCAGCAGTACCTACCGACAGGGGAGCACAGATACGCAGTATTTT.

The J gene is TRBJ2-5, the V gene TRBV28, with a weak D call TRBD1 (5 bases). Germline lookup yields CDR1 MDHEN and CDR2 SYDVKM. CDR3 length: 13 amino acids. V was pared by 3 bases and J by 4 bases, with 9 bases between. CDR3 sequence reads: CASSLPGRETQYF. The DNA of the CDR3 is TGTGCCAGCAGTTTGCCAGGGCGAGAGACCCAGTACTTC.

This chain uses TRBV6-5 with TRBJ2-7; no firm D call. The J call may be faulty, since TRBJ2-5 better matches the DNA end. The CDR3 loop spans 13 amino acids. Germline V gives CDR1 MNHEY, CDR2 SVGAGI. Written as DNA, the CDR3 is TGTGCCAGCAGTTGGGAAAAGGGTTGGACCCAGTACTTC. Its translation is CASSWEKGWTQYF.

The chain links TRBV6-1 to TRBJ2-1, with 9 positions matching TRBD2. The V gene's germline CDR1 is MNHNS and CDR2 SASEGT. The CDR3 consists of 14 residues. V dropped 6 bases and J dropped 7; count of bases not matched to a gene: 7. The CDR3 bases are TGTGCCAGCAGGGAGATGAGCGGGAGGAATGAGCAGTTCTTC. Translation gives CASREMSGRNEQFF.

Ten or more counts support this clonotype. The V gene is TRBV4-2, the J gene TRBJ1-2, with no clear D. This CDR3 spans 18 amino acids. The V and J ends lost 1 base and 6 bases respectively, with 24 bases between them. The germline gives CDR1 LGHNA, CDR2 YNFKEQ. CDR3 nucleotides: TGTGCCAGCAGCCAAGGCCGCGGGAGCGCCAGTAATTCGCATGGCTACACCTTC. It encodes CASSQGRGSASNSHGYTF.

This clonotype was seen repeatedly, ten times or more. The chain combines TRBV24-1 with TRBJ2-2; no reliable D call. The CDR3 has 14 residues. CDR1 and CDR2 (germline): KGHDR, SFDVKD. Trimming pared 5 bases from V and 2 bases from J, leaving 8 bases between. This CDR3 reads CATSAIRNTGELFF. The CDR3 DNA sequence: TGTGCCACCAGTGCAATACGCAACACCGGGGAGCTGTTTTTT.

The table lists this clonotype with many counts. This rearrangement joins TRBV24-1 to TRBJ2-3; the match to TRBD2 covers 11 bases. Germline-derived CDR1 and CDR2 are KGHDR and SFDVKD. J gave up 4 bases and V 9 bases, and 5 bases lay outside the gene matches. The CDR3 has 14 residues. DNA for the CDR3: TGTGCCACCCAACTAGCGGGAGCGTCAGATACGCAGTATTTT. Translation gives CATQLAGASDTQYF.

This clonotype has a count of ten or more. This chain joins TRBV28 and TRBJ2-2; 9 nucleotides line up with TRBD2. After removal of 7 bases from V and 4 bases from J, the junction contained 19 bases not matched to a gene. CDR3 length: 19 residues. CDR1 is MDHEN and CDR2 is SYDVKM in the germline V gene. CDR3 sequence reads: CASKIAGVFPPLGTGELFF. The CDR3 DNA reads TGTGCCAGCAAAATAGCGGGAGTTTTCCCCCCCCTGGGCACCGGGGAGCTGTTTTTT.

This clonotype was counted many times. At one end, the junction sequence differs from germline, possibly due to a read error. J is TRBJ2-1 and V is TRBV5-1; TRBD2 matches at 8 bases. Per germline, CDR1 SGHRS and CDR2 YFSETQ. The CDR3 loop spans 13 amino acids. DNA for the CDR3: TGTGCCAGCACGGCGGGGGGCTACAATGAGCAGTTCTTC. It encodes CASTAGGYNEQFF.

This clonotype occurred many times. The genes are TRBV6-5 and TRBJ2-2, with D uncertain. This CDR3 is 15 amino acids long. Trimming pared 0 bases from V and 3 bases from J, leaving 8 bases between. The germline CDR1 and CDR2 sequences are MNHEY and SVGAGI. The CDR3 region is CASSYSLEYTGELFF. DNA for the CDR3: TGTGCCAGCAGTTACTCGTTAGAGTACACCGGGGAGCTGTTTTTT.

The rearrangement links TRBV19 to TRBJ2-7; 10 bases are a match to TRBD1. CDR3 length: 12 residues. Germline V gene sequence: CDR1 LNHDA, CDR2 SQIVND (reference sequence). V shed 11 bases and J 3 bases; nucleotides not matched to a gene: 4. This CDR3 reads CAAGTGVYEQYF. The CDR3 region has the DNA TGTGCCGCCGGGACAGGGGTCTACGAGCAGTACTTC.